Below, 13 T cell receptor beta chains from the same sample are listed, as sequenced in a study of OX40 agonist ivuxolimab in advanced cancers. Generated by immunoSEQ multiplex PCR, the TCRdb table keeps only in-frame clones and is missing some. The sample includes some 57,000 clones, over 80% of them seen just once. This specimen was CD4+ or CD8+ T cells sorted from blood, taken in a trial of the OX40 agonist ivuxolimab. These receptors all come from an adult with an advanced solid tumor such as melanoma, head and neck, liver or kidney cancer.

This chain connects TRBV11-3 to TRBJ2-2; 15 positions agree with TRBD2. The germline CDR1 and CDR2 sequences are SGHNT and YENEEA. The ends lost 5 bases at V and 1 base at J; junction bases unmatched: 2. The CDR3 is 17 residues long. The CDR3 protein is CASSPGLAGGNTGELFF. CDR3 nucleotides: TGTGCCAGCAGCCCGGGACTAGCGGGGGGGAACACCGGGGAGCTGTTTTTT. Based on the CDR3 plus reference TRBV11-3 and TRBJ2-2, the full variable domain is EAGVVQSPRYKIIEKKQPVAFWCNPISGHNTLYWYLQNLGQGPELLIRYENEEAVDDSQLPKDRFSAERLKGVDSTLKIQPAELGDSAVYLCASSPGLAGGNTGELFFGEGSRLTVL.

DNA of the CDR3: TGTGCCAGCAGTTCCCCTACACTAGCGGGAGGCGCAGGCTACAATGAGCAGTTCTTC. This codes for CASSSPTLAGGAGYNEQFF. V is TRBV28 and J is TRBJ2-1, with 12 bases lining up with TRBD2. The CDR3 has 19 amino acids. Germline trimming cut 4 bases from V and 3 bases from J; bases unmatched to any gene: 13. Germline V gene data show CDR1 as MDHEN and CDR2 as SYDVKM.

This clone was counted only a few times. This rearrangement joins TRBV28 to TRBJ1-5, with D possibly TRBD1 on 6 matching bases. The CDR3 is made up of 15 amino acids. Germline V lookup: CDR1 MDHEN, CDR2 SYDVKM. Trimming took 6 bases from V and 3 from J, leaving 15 bases between them. The CDR3 region is CASRRQGIVNQPQHF. The CDR3 DNA reads TGTGCCAGCAGACGCCAGGGGATTGTCAATCAGCCCCAGCATTTT.

The chain joins TRBV20-1 to TRBJ2-7; D possibly corresponds to TRBD2 (5 bases). Germline CDR1 is DFQATT and CDR2 is SNEGSKA (reference sequence). Trimming cost V 6 bases and J 6 bases, with 12 bases left between them. The CDR3 covers 11 residues. This CDR3 is CSATRVPEQYF. DNA of the CDR3: TGCAGTGCCACGAGGGTTCCCGAGCAGTACTTC.

This clone was seen a handful of times. The chain employs TRBV6-4 and TRBJ1-5; D is unclear. CDR3 length: 13 residues. Trimming cost V 5 bases and J 4 bases, with 9 bases left between them. Germline assignment: CDR1 MRHNA and CDR2 SNTAGT. For the CDR3, the DNA is TGTGCCAGCAGTACCGACGTAAATCAGCCCCAGCATTTT. It encodes CASSTDVNQPQHF.

The CDR3 nucleotides read TGCGCCAGCAGCTACGGACAGGGTCGAGATACGCAGTATTTT. Translating it yields CASSYGQGRDTQYF. The genes are TRBV5-1 and TRBJ2-3, with TRBD1 matching 8 bases. With V trimmed by 3 bases and J by 5 bases, 5 bases remained unmatched. CDR1 is SGHRS, CDR2 YFSETQ, per germline. The CDR3 runs 14 residues.

The CDR3 here is CASSIVVAGKYGYTF. In DNA form, the CDR3 reads TGTGCCAGTAGTATAGTTGTGGCAGGGAAATATGGCTACACCTTC. The chain carries TRBV19 and TRBJ1-2; tentative D call: TRBD1 (5 bases). Germline V CDR1 and CDR2: LNHDA, SQIVND (reference sequence). V was shortened by 1 base and J by 5 bases, with 14 bases between the two germline ends. The CDR3 is made up of 15 amino acids.

The V gene is TRBV19, the J gene TRBJ1-1, with TRBD1 matching 7 bases. Germline CDR1 LNHDA, CDR2 SQIVND (reference sequence). The ends lost 7 bases at V and 6 bases at J; junction bases unmatched: 8. CDR3 length: 13 residues. The CDR3: CASTSYRGSEAFF. The CDR3 DNA follows: TGTGCCAGTACCTCCTACAGGGGATCTGAAGCTTTCTTT.

This clone was seen a single time. The V call is TRBV28, the J call TRBJ1-1; D is possibly TRBD1 (5 bases). Germline CDR1 reads MDHEN; CDR2 reads SYDVKM. The ends were cut back, 2 bases at V and 3 bases at J, with 16 bases in the middle. This CDR3 has 16 residues. The CDR3: CASSLPLGAGDTEAFF. The DNA of the CDR3 is TGTGCCAGCAGTTTACCTCTCGGGGCCGGGGACACTGAAGCTTTCTTT.

The genes are TRBV10-3 and TRBJ2-2, with D uncertain. Trimming stripped 10 bases from V and 7 bases from J, with 16 bases between. Germline CDR1 is ENHRY and CDR2 is SYGVKD. The CDR3 length is 13 residues. The CDR3 reads CATEELSGGELFF. DNA of the CDR3: TGTGCCACCGAGGAGTTGAGTGGCGGGGAGCTGTTTTTT.

The chain is built from TRBV5-8 and TRBJ2-5, with 12 bases identical to TRBD1. The CDR3 runs to 16 residues. Per the germline V gene, CDR1 is SGHTS and CDR2 is YDEGEE. The J segment lost 4 bases and the V segment lost 5 bases, leaving 9 bases of the junction unmatched. This chain's CDR3 is CASSFFRDRGRETQYF. The CDR3 bases are TGTGCCAGCAGTTTCTTCCGGGACAGGGGGCGAGAGACCCAGTACTTC.

The CDR3 here is CAWSKGQMRTEAFF. In DNA form, the CDR3 reads TGTGCCTGGAGCAAGGGACAGATGAGGACTGAAGCTTTCTTT. The genes are TRBV30 and TRBJ1-1; 7 nucleotides agree with TRBD1. The CDR3 is 14 residues long. The ends lost 3 bases at V and 5 bases at J; junction bases unmatched: 9. CDR1 is GTSNPN, CDR2 SVGIG, per germline (reference sequence).

CDR3 sequence reads: CASSITGKSTNQPQHF. CDR3 coding DNA: TGTGCCAGCAGTATAACAGGGAAAAGTACCAATCAGCCCCAGCATTTT. The chain recombines TRBV28 with TRBJ1-5; D may be TRBD1 (6 bases). CDR3 length equals 16 residues. Germline V CDR1 and CDR2: MDHEN, SYDVKM. V was clipped by 5 bases and J by 3 bases, with 17 bases between them.